Listed below are T cell receptor beta chains from one sample, sequenced in a study of blood T cell repertoires in COVID-19. Method: immunoSEQ multiplex PCR; TCRdb's copy keeps in-frame clones and lacks some. The sample has some 52,000 clones, roughly nine tenths seen once. Sequencing input: peripheral blood. These receptors all come from a man aged 60 to 69 with active COVID-19. Both conserved end residues are part of each CDR3. The D gene is left open where the match is weak. Only some rows state a clone size, as once, few, many or a class for expanded clones.

CDR3nt	CDR3aa	d_gene	v_gene	j_gene	abundance
TGCGCCAGCAGCTTGCTAGCGAGTACAGATACGCAGTATTTT	CASSLLASTDTQYF	.	TRBV5-1	TRBJ2-3	.
TGTGCCAGCAGCTTAAGGTCCCAGGGGGATGGCTACACCTTC	CASSLRSQGDGYTF	TRBD1	TRBV5-4	TRBJ1-2	.
TGCGCCAGCAGTGGGCCTCGGGGGGACACTGAAGCTTTCTTT	CASSGPRGDTEAFF	.	TRBV10-2	TRBJ1-1	.
TGTGCCAGCAGCAAACACACGGGGGGCGCCGAGACCCAGTACTTC	CASSKHTGGAETQYF	.	TRBV28	TRBJ2-5	.
TGTGCCAGCAGCAAAGGTGAGGTCCCGATGAACACCGGGGAGCTGTTTTTT	CASSKGEVPMNTGELFF	.	TRBV21-1	TRBJ2-2	.
TGTGCCAGCAGCAAAGAAGAGGGACTAGCGGGAGAGGAGACAGATACGCAGTATTTT	CASSKEEGLAGEETDTQYF	.	TRBV21-1	TRBJ2-3	.
TGTGCCAGCAGCGCCGGGAGAGGCCCCTACGAGCAGTACTTC	CASSAGRGPYEQYF	.	TRBV2	TRBJ2-7	.
TGTGCCAGCAGCTTGGGCAGGGGCGAGCAGTACTTC	CASSLGRGEQYF	.	TRBV11-2	TRBJ2-7	.
TGTGCCAGCAGCGGAACAGGGTGGGGCGTCGGCTATGGCTACACCTTC	CASSGTGWGVGYGYTF	.	TRBV5-4	TRBJ1-2	.
TGTGCCAGCAGCCAGGCGACAGGGGGCGGTGAAAAACTGTTTTTT	CASSQATGGGEKLFF	TRBD1	TRBV4-2	TRBJ1-4	.
TGTGCCAGTAGTATCTCAGGGCTCAGCAATGAGCAGTTCTTC	CASSISGLSNEQFF	.	TRBV19	TRBJ2-1	.
TGCAGCGTTGACGGGTCTAGCGGGACCCAATCCTACAATGAGCAGTTCTTC	CSVDGSSGTQSYNEQFF	TRBD2	TRBV29-1	TRBJ2-1	.
TGTGCCAGTATGGGTCAGGGCCTCACCACTGAAGCTTTCTTT	CASMGQGLTTEAFF	.	TRBV19	TRBJ1-1	once
TGTGCCAGCACCCCGCAGGTAGCGGGCACCTACAATGAGCAGTTCTTC	CASTPQVAGTYNEQFF	TRBD2	TRBV2	TRBJ2-1	.
TGCGCCAGCAGCTATTTAAACCCGGCGGACGAGCAGTACTTC	CASSYLNPADEQYF	.	TRBV5-1	TRBJ2-7	.
TGTGCCAGTAGTATAGGACGCAGGATCAATCAGCCCCAGCATTTT	CASSIGRRINQPQHF	.	TRBV19	TRBJ1-5	.
TGTGCCAGCAGCGGGCGGGAGGGCCAGGAGACCCAGTACTTC	CASSGREGQETQYF	TRBD2	TRBV4-2	TRBJ2-5	once
TGTGCCGCCGGACAGGGTAACTACGAGCAGTACTTC	CAAGQGNYEQYF	TRBD1	TRBV10-3	TRBJ2-7	once
TGTGCCAGTAGTATTTCTCCGGGAAGTTCAGGTGGCTACACCTTC	CASSISPGSSGGYTF	.	TRBV19	TRBJ1-2	.
TGTGCCACCTCCGCCCGATCAGGCGAAAAACTGTTTTTT	CATSARSGEKLFF	.	TRBV24-1	TRBJ1-4	.
TGTGCCAGCAGTACGACAGGGGGAAGGGCAGTTAATGAAAAACTGTTTTTT	CASSTTGGRAVNEKLFF	TRBD1	TRBV11-3	TRBJ1-4	.
TGTGCCAGCAGCTTTACGGGAACCGGCACAGATACGCAGTATTTT	CASSFTGTGTDTQYF	.	TRBV7-9	TRBJ2-3	.
TGTGCCAGTAGTATAGGGTTCAGGGGCCCTTCCCCGGGGATGAACACTGAAGCTTTCTTT	CASSIGFRGPSPGMNTEAFF	.	TRBV19	TRBJ1-1	.
TGCGCCAGCAGCGACACAGGGTCCTACGAGCAGTACTTC	CASSDTGSYEQYF	.	TRBV5-1	TRBJ2-7	.
TGTGCCAGCAGTGACATCCGGGAAGAGCGTGGCTACACCTTC	CASSDIREERGYTF	.	TRBV9	TRBJ1-2	.
TGTGCCATCAGTGATGGTTACAGGGGCGGCTACACCTTC	CAISDGYRGGYTF	TRBD1	TRBV10-3	TRBJ1-2	.
TGTGCCAGCAGTTACTCGCTGGGCGGGAGCTCCTACAATGAGCAGTTCTTC	CASSYSLGGSSYNEQFF	TRBD2	TRBV6-2/TRBV6-3	TRBJ2-1	once
TGTGCCAGCAGTGAAAGTGGGGGGGCTGGGGCCAACGTCCTGACTTTC	CASSESGGAGANVLTF	TRBD2	TRBV25-1	TRBJ2-6	.
TGCGCCAGCAGCCAAGAAGTCCAGGGGGCTTTCTTT	CASSQEVQGAFF	.	TRBV4-1	TRBJ1-1	.
TGTGCCAGTAGTACCGGGCGGGAGAGGGAGCAGTACTTC	CASSTGREREQYF	TRBD2	TRBV19	TRBJ2-7	.
TGCAGCGTTGAAACCAGCGGGGGGAACTACGAGCAGTACTTC	CSVETSGGNYEQYF	TRBD2	TRBV29-1	TRBJ2-7	.
TGTGCTAGTGGCCGTAGGTCTAGCGGGGGGAATGAGCAGTTCTTC	CASGRRSSGGNEQFF	TRBD2	TRBV12-5	TRBJ2-1	.
TGTGCCAGCAGCCCCGAGGGGAGGGGCCTCGGAAAAGCTTTCTTT	CASSPEGRGLGKAFF	.	TRBV7-8	TRBJ1-1	.
TGTGCCAGCAGCCCGGGACAGGCGCTTTATAGCAATCAGCCCCAGCATTTT	CASSPGQALYSNQPQHF	TRBD1	TRBV3-1/TRBV3-2	TRBJ1-5	.
TGTGCCAGCAGTTTCTCTAGCGGGGGGAAATACAATGAGCAGTTCTTC	CASSFSSGGKYNEQFF	TRBD2	TRBV6-5	TRBJ2-1	.
TGTGCCAGCAGTAAACCGGGACAGGGCTCAGGCGAGCAGTACTTC	CASSKPGQGSGEQYF	TRBD1	TRBV2	TRBJ2-7	.
TGTGCCAGCAGCTTATTTTCGGGAAATGAGCAGTTCTTC	CASSLFSGNEQFF	.	TRBV7-9	TRBJ2-1	.
TGTGCCAGCAATCCGGGACAGGGGATCCGTTTCACTGAAGCTTTCTTT	CASNPGQGIRFTEAFF	TRBD1	TRBV3-1/TRBV3-2	TRBJ1-1	.
TGTGCCAGCAGTCCCGGGAGTCTGGTTACGCAGTATTTT	CASSPGSLVTQYF	.	TRBV28	TRBJ2-3	.
TGTGCCAGTAGTATAGGATCGGGGGCTCCAGCCGGGAGGGATGAGCAGTTCTTC	CASSIGSGAPAGRDEQFF	TRBD2	TRBV19	TRBJ2-1	.
TGTGCCAGCAGTTCTGGACAGGGGGCAAATCCCAATCAGCCCCAGCATTTT	CASSSGQGANPNQPQHF	TRBD1	TRBV6-2/TRBV6-3	TRBJ1-5	.
TGTGCCAGCAGCCGAGCCGGGACTAGCGGGCACAATGAGCAGTTCTTC	CASSRAGTSGHNEQFF	TRBD2	TRBV7-8	TRBJ2-1	.